These T cell receptor beta chains were read from a single sample in a study of blood T cell repertoires in COVID-19. Assay used: immunoSEQ multiplex PCR; TCRdb lists only in-frame clones, some missing. The repertoire holds 200,000 to 250,000 clones, 85% to 90% seen once, with less than 3% in the top ten. Sequencing was done on a sample of peripheral blood. The receptor set was obtained from a man aged 30 to 45 with COVID-19, enrolled during active disease. Both conserved end residues are part of each CDR3. The D gene is left open where the match is weak. Size is stated for part of the rows, as once, few or many counts, or as a class when the clone is expanded.

D: NA; V: TRBV6-5; size: NA; J: TRBJ1-2; CDR3: CASNSGGGSNYGYTF; DNA: TGTGCCAGCAACTCTGGGGGGGGGTCTAACTATGGCTACACCTTC
D: TRBD2; V: TRBV23-1; size: NA; J: TRBJ2-3; CDR3: CASSGLAGGPDTQYF; DNA: TGCGCCAGCAGTGGACTAGCGGGGGGGCCAGATACGCAGTATTTT
D: TRBD2; V: TRBV29-1; size: NA; J: TRBJ2-7; CDR3: CSVEDLGLAGNEQYF; DNA: TGCAGCGTTGAAGATCTCGGCCTAGCGGGAAACGAGCAGTACTTC
D: NA; V: TRBV12-3/TRBV12-4; size: NA; J: TRBJ1-4; CDR3: CASRGWEDEKLFF; DNA: TGTGCCAGCCGCGGGTGGGAAGATGAAAAACTGTTTTTT
D: TRBD2; V: TRBV6-2/TRBV6-3; size: once; J: TRBJ2-2; CDR3: CASSSPSGRSPRTGELFF; DNA: TGTGCCAGCAGTTCCCCTTCCGGGAGGTCCCCGAGGACCGGGGAGCTGTTTTTT
D: NA; V: TRBV19; size: NA; J: TRBJ2-5; CDR3: CASSIDLRLETQYF; DNA: TGTGCCAGTAGTATAGATCTCAGGTTAGAGACCCAGTACTTC
D: NA; V: TRBV10-3; size: NA; J: TRBJ1-1; CDR3: CAISPNLGGRTEAFF; DNA: TGTGCCATCAGTCCCAACCTCGGGGGGCGAACTGAAGCTTTCTTT
D: NA; V: TRBV4-3; size: few; J: TRBJ1-1; CDR3: CASSQVRDTEAFF; DNA: TGCGCCAGCAGCCAAGTCCGGGACACTGAAGCTTTCTTT
D: TRBD1; V: TRBV5-4; size: NA; J: TRBJ1-3; CDR3: CASSLGQVSGNTIYF; DNA: TGTGCCAGTTCTTTAGGACAGGTTAGCGGAAACACCATATATTTT
D: TRBD1; V: TRBV4-3; size: NA; J: TRBJ1-5; CDR3: CASSQDWNNRGDQPQHF; DNA: TGCGCCAGCAGCCAAGATTGGAATAACAGGGGGGATCAGCCCCAGCATTTT
D: TRBD1; V: TRBV7-9; size: NA; J: TRBJ1-2; CDR3: CASSLRDSFYGYTF; DNA: TGTGCCAGCAGCCTCCGGGACAGTTTCTATGGCTACACCTTC
D: TRBD2; V: TRBV25-1; size: NA; J: TRBJ2-2; CDR3: CASEGLAGDTGELFF; DNA: TGTGCCAGCGAGGGACTAGCGGGGGACACCGGGGAGCTGTTTTTT
D: NA; V: TRBV19; size: few; J: TRBJ1-2; CDR3: CASSMYSLLEGRSGYTF; DNA: TGTGCCAGTAGTATGTATTCCCTATTGGAGGGTAGGAGCGGCTACACCTTC
D: TRBD2; V: TRBV3-1/TRBV3-2; size: NA; J: TRBJ2-7; CDR3: CASSQATSGSMKQYF; DNA: TGTGCCAGCAGCCAAGCTACTAGCGGGAGTATGAAGCAGTACTTC
D: TRBD1; V: TRBV5-4; size: NA; J: TRBJ2-3; CDR3: CASSFPAGQGPNTQYF; DNA: TGTGCCAGCAGCTTCCCCGCGGGACAGGGCCCAAATACGCAGTATTTT
D: TRBD1; V: TRBV7-6; size: NA; J: TRBJ1-6; CDR3: CASSLDPDRDSPLHF; DNA: TGTGCCAGCAGCTTAGATCCGGACAGGGATTCACCCCTCCACTTT
D: TRBD1; V: TRBV7-6; size: NA; J: TRBJ2-7; CDR3: CASSPQFYPGTEYYEQYF; DNA: TGTGCCAGCAGCCCCCAATTTTATCCCGGGACAGAATACTACGAGCAGTACTTC
D: TRBD1; V: TRBV5-4; size: NA; J: TRBJ2-2; CDR3: CASSPGQGVTGELFF; DNA: TGTGCCAGCAGCCCGGGACAGGGAGTCACCGGGGAGCTGTTTTTT
D: TRBD1; V: TRBV28; size: NA; J: TRBJ2-7; CDR3: CASSLSGTGGDYEQYF; DNA: TGTGCCAGCAGTTTATCCGGGACAGGGGGCGACTACGAGCAGTACTTC
D: TRBD1; V: TRBV7-2; size: once; J: TRBJ1-2; CDR3: CASSMTGGADYGYTF; DNA: TGTGCCAGCAGCATGACAGGGGGCGCCGACTATGGCTACACCTTC
D: TRBD1; V: TRBV30; size: NA; J: TRBJ1-4; CDR3: CASPGEQGGSTNEKLFF; DNA: TGTGCCTCCCCAGGGGAACAGGGGGGCTCAACTAATGAAAAACTGTTTTTT
D: NA; V: TRBV6-2/TRBV6-3; size: NA; J: TRBJ1-5; CDR3: CASSYPTTGYSTYSNQPQHF; DNA: TGTGCCAGCAGTTACCCCACCACAGGGTACTCCACTTATAGCAATCAGCCCCAGCATTTT
D: TRBD1; V: TRBV28; size: NA; J: TRBJ1-3; CDR3: CASRPRGQGPSGNTIYF; DNA: TGTGCCAGCAGGCCACGAGGACAGGGACCCTCTGGAAACACCATATATTTT
D: NA; V: TRBV28; size: NA; J: TRBJ1-3; CDR3: CASSLPGPGNTIYF; DNA: TGTGCCAGCAGTTTACCAGGGCCGGGCAACACCATATATTTT
D: TRBD1; V: TRBV5-1; size: NA; J: TRBJ2-3; CDR3: CASSLGPGGTQYF; DNA: TGCGCCAGCAGCTTGGGGCCAGGGGGTACGCAGTATTTT
D: NA; V: TRBV4-1; size: NA; J: TRBJ1-3; CDR3: CASSQVSSGNTIYF; DNA: TGCGCCAGCAGCCAAGTGAGCTCTGGAAACACCATATATTTT
D: NA; V: TRBV2; size: NA; J: TRBJ1-5; CDR3: CASTLNTANQPQHF; DNA: TGTGCCAGCACCCTGAATACAGCCAATCAGCCCCAGCATTTT
D: TRBD1; V: TRBV5-4; size: NA; J: TRBJ1-2; CDR3: CASSLDRGRGGYTF; DNA: TGTGCCAGCAGCTTGGACAGGGGAAGAGGGGGCTACACCTTC
D: NA; V: TRBV3-1/TRBV3-2; size: NA; J: TRBJ2-2; CDR3: CASSQGLGHRNTGELFF; DNA: TGTGCCAGCAGCCAAGGGTTAGGACATAGGAACACCGGGGAGCTGTTTTTT
D: NA; V: TRBV11-2; size: NA; J: TRBJ1-4; CDR3: CASSRAPTNEKLFF; DNA: TGTGCCAGCAGCAGAGCCCCAACTAATGAAAAACTGTTTTTT
D: NA; V: TRBV6-5; size: once; J: TRBJ1-1; CDR3: CASTPTRQVTTEAFF; DNA: TGTGCCAGCACCCCTACCCGACAGGTTACCACTGAAGCTTTCTTT
D: TRBD1; V: TRBV6-5; size: NA; J: TRBJ1-1; CDR3: CASSNQGGMNTEAFF; DNA: TGTGCCAGCAGTAACCAGGGGGGTATGAACACTGAAGCTTTCTTT
D: NA; V: TRBV5-4; size: few; J: TRBJ2-7; CDR3: CASSNGGGGYEQYF; DNA: TGTGCCAGCAGCAATGGGGGGGGCGGCTACGAGCAGTACTTC
D: NA; V: TRBV28; size: NA; J: TRBJ2-7; CDR3: CASSFGGSYEQYF; DNA: TGTGCCAGCAGTTTCGGGGGATCCTACGAGCAGTACTTC
D: NA; V: TRBV9; size: NA; J: TRBJ1-3; CDR3: CASSVEGGSGNTIYF; DNA: TGTGCCAGCAGCGTAGAAGGGGGCTCTGGAAACACCATATATTTT
D: TRBD1; V: TRBV12-3/TRBV12-4; size: NA; J: TRBJ1-2; CDR3: CASQTQGNYGYTF; DNA: TGTGCCAGCCAAACACAGGGGAACTATGGCTACACCTTC
D: NA; V: TRBV7-2; size: once; J: TRBJ2-4; CDR3: CASSLAAGQAKNIQYF; DNA: TGTGCCAGCAGCTTAGCGGCAGGGCAAGCCAAAAACATTCAGTACTTC
D: NA; V: TRBV5-1; size: NA; J: TRBJ1-1; CDR3: CASSLQGTEAFF; DNA: TGCGCCAGCTCTCTGCAGGGGACTGAAGCTTTCTTT
D: TRBD1; V: TRBV9; size: NA; J: TRBJ1-6; CDR3: CASSASTTGLWSPLHF; DNA: TGTGCCAGCAGCGCTTCTACGACAGGGCTATGGTCACCCCTCCACTTT
D: NA; V: TRBV19; size: NA; J: TRBJ1-5; CDR3: CASSIGGRLVQPQHF; DNA: TGTGCCAGTAGTATAGGGGGGCGGTTGGTGCAGCCCCAGCATTTT
D: NA; V: TRBV27; size: few; J: TRBJ1-2; CDR3: CASSMTGGTFYGYTF; DNA: TGTGCCAGCAGTATGACAGGCGGCACTTTCTATGGCTACACCTTC
D: NA; V: TRBV4-3; size: NA; J: TRBJ1-2; CDR3: CASSQKPRVYGYTF; DNA: TGCGCCAGCAGCCAAAAACCGAGGGTCTATGGCTACACCTTC
D: TRBD1; V: TRBV28; size: NA; J: TRBJ2-7; CDR3: CASRHRGQEQYF; DNA: TGTGCCAGCAGACACAGGGGGCAGGAGCAGTACTTC